These 22 T cell receptor beta chains share one sample of origin, sequenced in a study of blood T cells in healthy people across ages. Sample-barcoded 5' priming and a J-beta primer mix drove a second PCR of 7 to 11 cycles. TCRdb re-called the 5' RACE reads with MiXCR, one entry per CDR3 protein. The sample holds hundreds of thousands of distinct CDR3 sequences; about 36% are singletons and the top ten take 13%. The sequencing input was blood. These receptors originate from a man aged 18-30 years in good health.

The rearrangement joins TRBV7-3 to TRBJ2-3, with D perhaps matching TRBD1 (6 bases). The CDR3 loop spans 16 amino acids. Germline CDR1 SGHTA, CDR2 FQGTGA. Trimming stripped 4 bases from V and 0 bases from J, with 14 bases between. The DNA of the CDR3 is TGTGCCAGCAGCTCAACGTGGACAGCGAGCACAGATACGCAGTATTTT. This encodes CASSSTWTASTDTQYF. Complete variable domain (other parts from reference TRBV7-3 and TRBJ2-3): GAGVSQTPSNKVTEKGKYVELRCDPISGHTALYWYRQSLGQGPEFLIYFQGTGAADDSGLPNDRFFAVRPEGSVSTLKIQRTERGDSAVYLCASSSTWTASTDTQYFGPGTRLTVL.

This clonotype was counted a single time. CDR3 coding DNA: TGTGCCAGCAGCCCCCCACGGGGGGCAACTGAAGCTTTCTTT. Its translation: CASSPPRGATEAFF. The rearrangement links TRBV7-9 to TRBJ1-1, with D perhaps TRBD1 (6 bases). The V and J ends lost 5 bases and 5 bases respectively, with 15 bases between them. Germline lookup yields CDR1 SEHNR and CDR2 FQNEAQ (reference sequence). This CDR3 is 14 amino acids long.

This clonotype has a count of ten or more. The chain couples TRBV7-9 to TRBJ1-2, with a tentative D call TRBD1 (6 bases). The CDR3 spans 16 residues. The V and J ends lost 1 base and 5 bases respectively, with 17 bases between them. Germline V lookup: CDR1 SEHNR, CDR2 FQNEAQ (reference sequence). In DNA, the CDR3 is TGTGCCAGCAGCTTAGGGAATCCAGGGGTCTCTTATGGCTACACCTTC. It is translated as CASSLGNPGVSYGYTF.

This clonotype appeared many times. This rearrangement joins TRBV4-3 to TRBJ2-1, with D perhaps given as TRBD1 or TRBD2 (6 bases each). The CDR3 spans 14 residues. Germline V lookup: CDR1 LGHNA, CDR2 YSLEER. V lost 1 base, J lost 8 bases, and 12 bases lay in between. The CDR3 bases are TGCGCCAGCAGCCAAGGGTGGGGGGCCGATGAGCAGTTCTTC. Amino acid sequence: CASSQGWGADEQFF.

This clonotype was seen only a few times. V usage is TRBV11-1 and J usage is TRBJ1-1, with D possibly being TRBD1 (6 bases). The CDR3 has 15 residues. Germline CDR1 reads SGHAT; CDR2 reads FQDESV (reference sequence). Trimming cost V 5 bases and J 5 bases, with 18 bases left between them. CDR3 nucleotide sequence: TGTGCCAGCAGCCCGCGACAGGATGCGGTTACTGAAGCTTTCTTT. It translates to CASSPRQDAVTEAFF. The whole variable domain, remainder taken from reference TRBV11-1 and TRBJ1-1, is EAEVAQSPRYKITEKSQAVAFWCDPISGHATLYWYRQILGQGPELLVQFQDESVVDDSQLPKDRFSAERLKGVDSTLKIQPAELGDSAMYLCASSPRQDAVTEAFFGQGTRLTVV.

As to this clonotype: At one end the junction does not follow the germline gene, possibly because of a read error. The chain recombines TRBV20-1 with TRBJ1-2; D gene uncertain. CDR3 length equals 14 residues. Germline CDR1 DFQATT, CDR2 SNEGSKA (reference sequence). CDR3 protein: CSARDTGNNYGCTF. CDR3 nucleotide sequence: TGCAGTGCTAGAGATACGGGTAATAACTATGGCTGCACCTTC.

The CDR3 DNA reads as TGTGCCAGCACCGACCCAATGGCTGAAGCTTTCTTT. Protein product: CASTDPMAEAFF. The chain employs TRBV7-9 and TRBJ1-1; D ambiguous. There are 12 residues in the CDR3. Trimming took off 7 bases at V and 6 bases at J, with 12 bases between the two ends. Germline CDR1 SEHNR, CDR2 FQNEAQ (reference sequence).

This clonotype has only a few counts. The CDR3 protein is CASSPQAGGNTGELFF. In nucleotides, the CDR3 is TGTGCCAGCAGCCCCCAGGCGGGGGGAAACACCGGGGAGCTGTTTTTT. The chain is built from TRBV7-2 and TRBJ2-2, with 8 bases that match TRBD2. The CDR3 has 16 amino acids. V was pared by 5 bases and J by 2 bases, with 7 bases of the junction left unmatched. Germline V gene sequence: CDR1 SGHTA, CDR2 FQGNSA.

This clonotype has a handful of counts. The gene calls are TRBV28 and TRBJ1-1; D perhaps matches TRBD1 (6 bases). The CDR3 length is 14 residues. The V end was cut by 3 bases, the J end by 10 bases, with 18 bases between. Per the germline V gene, CDR1 is MDHEN and CDR2 is SYDVKM. For the CDR3, the DNA is TGTGCCAGCAGTTTGTCGGGGGTTACAGGGCGAGCTTTCTTT. Translation: CASSLSGVTGRAFF.

The rearrangement links TRBV10-3 to TRBJ2-1; 10 positions match TRBD2. The J segment lost 8 bases and the V segment lost 3 bases, leaving 4 bases of the junction unmatched. Germline V CDR1 and CDR2: ENHRY, SYGVKD. The CDR3 extends over 14 amino acids. The CDR3 DNA sequence: TGTGCCATCAGTGACCGGACTAGCGGAGATGAGCAGTTCTTC. This codes for CAISDRTSGDEQFF.

In this sample, this clonotype turned up many times. The chain is built from TRBV5-1 and TRBJ1-2; perhaps TRBD1 as D (6 bases). V lost 1 base, J lost 6 bases, and 13 bases lay in between. Germline V gives CDR1 SGHRS, CDR2 YFSETQ. The CDR3 sequence is 14 residues long. Here the CDR3 reads CASSLYPAGDGYTF. The CDR3 bases are TGCGCCAGCAGCTTGTACCCGGCAGGGGATGGCTACACCTTC.

In this sample, this clonotype turned up many times. The chain carries TRBV27 and TRBJ2-3, with D possibly being TRBD1 (6 bases). Trimming removed 6 bases at V and 4 bases at J, with 8 bases between. This CDR3 has 12 amino acids. The germline V gene encodes CDR1 MNHEY and CDR2 SMNVEV (reference sequence). CDR3 bases: TGTGCCAGCAGAAAGGGGGCAGATACGCAGTATTTT. Translation gives CASRKGADTQYF.

The chain combines TRBV28 with TRBJ2-1; 7 bases line up with TRBD1. V lost 6 bases and J lost 9; bases outside the gene matches: 17. The V gene's germline CDR1 is MDHEN and CDR2 SYDVKM. The CDR3 extends over 16 amino acids. The DNA for the CDR3 is TGTGCCAGCAGACTCTGGGGGACAGAGCCTCTGAGTGAGCAGTTCTTC. Translated, it gives CASRLWGTEPLSEQFF.

As regards this clonotype: This may stem from a read error, because a much larger clone lies one nucleotide away. The chain uses TRBV7-2 and TRBJ2-3; the D is unclear. Germline V lookup: CDR1 SGHTA, CDR2 FQGNSA. V gave up 5 bases and J gave up 6 bases, with 12 bases separating them. The CDR3 is 13 amino acids. CDR3 bases: TGTGCCAGCAGCGCAAATGGCGACGATACGCAGTATTTT. It encodes CASSANGDDTQYF.

This clonotype has at least ten counts. This chain uses TRBV29-1 with TRBJ1-1; 7 nucleotides match TRBD1. The ends lost 7 bases at V and 0 bases at J; junction bases unmatched: 5. The CDR3 is made up of 13 amino acids. Germline-derived CDR1 and CDR2 are SQVTM and ANQGSEA. CDR3 coding DNA: TGCAGCGCGTCACAGGGGATGAACACTGAAGCTTTCTTT. Translation gives CSASQGMNTEAFF.

V gene TRBV10-3 combines with J gene TRBJ1-6, with 11 bases fitting TRBD1. Trimming at V came to 5 bases and at J to 6 bases, leaving 6 bases not matched to a gene. The length of the CDR3 is 16 residues. Germline V gene lookup returns CDR1 ENHRY and CDR2 SYGVKD. The CDR3 is CAISRTGGEVNSPLHF. The CDR3 DNA is TGTGCCATCAGTCGGACAGGGGGCGAAGTTAATTCACCCCTCCACTTT.

This clonotype was detected ten times or more. The chain carries TRBV20-1 and TRBJ2-1; 8 bases are shared with TRBD2. CDR3 length equals 14 residues. The V gene's germline CDR1 is DFQATT and CDR2 SNEGSKA (reference sequence). The V and J ends lost 8 bases and 3 bases, in that order; junction bases with no gene match: 9. The CDR3 DNA reads as TGCAGTTCCTCCGCGGGACTAGGCTACAATGAGCAGTTCTTC. It translates to CSSSAGLGYNEQFF.

This clonotype occurred once. The chain employs TRBV5-1 and TRBJ2-3; no firm D call. The V gene's germline CDR1 is SGHRS and CDR2 YFSETQ. This CDR3 region has 15 residues. V dropped 0 bases and J dropped 0 bases, with 8 bases sitting between them. As DNA, the CDR3 is TGCGCCAGCAGCTTGGCAACAACTAGCACAGATACGCAGTATTTT. Its protein product is CASSLATTSTDTQYF.

The V gene is TRBV4-1, the J gene TRBJ2-2; D is uncertain. Germline V gene data show CDR1 as MGHRA and CDR2 as YSYEKL. CDR3 length equals 15 residues. V lost 0 bases to trimming and J lost 0 bases, with 5 bases between them. For the CDR3, the DNA is TGCGCCAGCAGCCAAGATGGGTCGAACACCGGGGAGCTGTTTTTT. Translated: CASSQDGSNTGELFF.

This clonotype has just a few counts. V gene TRBV12-3 or TRBV12-4 combines with J gene TRBJ2-1; 8 bases line up with TRBD2. The length of the CDR3 is 14 residues. V shed 5 bases, J shed 7 bases, and the junction held 7 bases outside the gene matches. CDR3 region: CASSVGGAGNEQFF. The CDR3 DNA follows: TGTGCCAGCAGTGTCGGGGGGGCCGGGAATGAGCAGTTCTTC.

The V gene is TRBV6-1, the J gene TRBJ2-3; no definite D call. Looked up from germline, CDR1 is MNHNS and CDR2 is SASEGT. The germline V and J ends were trimmed by 6 bases and 4 bases, with 5 bases remaining between them. This CDR3 comprises 11 residues. This CDR3 reads CASRQADTQYF. In DNA form, the CDR3 reads TGTGCCAGCAGGCAGGCAGATACGCAGTATTTT.

This clonotype was seen many times. The chain carries TRBV20-1 and TRBJ2-3; D is uncertain. The V end lost 1 base, the J end lost 0 bases, and 11 bases lay between the germline ends. Germline CDR1 is DFQATT and CDR2 is SNEGSKA (reference sequence). This CDR3 contains 15 residues. The CDR3 loop is CSARGLTRSTDTQYF. CDR3 sequence (DNA): TGCAGTGCTAGAGGTTTGACAAGAAGCACAGATACGCAGTATTTT.